The TCR beta chain described here comes from a study of blood T cell repertoires in COVID-19. Study details: Samples of COVID-19 (acute and convalescent) were obtained from the United States, Italy and Spain.

Trimming cost V 4 bases and J 2 bases; bases outside gene matches: 5. Germline CDR1 SGDLS, CDR2 YYNGEE. The CDR3 has 15 amino acids. Authors' methods: Amplifying reference gene primers gave estimates of nucleated cell counts. TCRdb keeps only in-frame clones here, not all; method: immunoSEQ multiplex PCR. That table supplies the V and J calls and clone size; D and trimming were determined from the DNA. The sample comprises approximately 290,000 clones, roughly 90% of which are singletons, and 2% to 3% rests with the top ten. The rearrangement links TRBV9 to TRBJ2-7, with 11 bases lining up with TRBD2. This sequence was found in a man aged 18 to 30 with active or convalescent COVID-19. The source material was peripheral blood. The CDR3 spells CASSQGLAGAYEQYF. CDR3 DNA sequence: TGTGCCAGCAGCCAAGGACTAGCGGGTGCCTACGAGCAGTACTTC.